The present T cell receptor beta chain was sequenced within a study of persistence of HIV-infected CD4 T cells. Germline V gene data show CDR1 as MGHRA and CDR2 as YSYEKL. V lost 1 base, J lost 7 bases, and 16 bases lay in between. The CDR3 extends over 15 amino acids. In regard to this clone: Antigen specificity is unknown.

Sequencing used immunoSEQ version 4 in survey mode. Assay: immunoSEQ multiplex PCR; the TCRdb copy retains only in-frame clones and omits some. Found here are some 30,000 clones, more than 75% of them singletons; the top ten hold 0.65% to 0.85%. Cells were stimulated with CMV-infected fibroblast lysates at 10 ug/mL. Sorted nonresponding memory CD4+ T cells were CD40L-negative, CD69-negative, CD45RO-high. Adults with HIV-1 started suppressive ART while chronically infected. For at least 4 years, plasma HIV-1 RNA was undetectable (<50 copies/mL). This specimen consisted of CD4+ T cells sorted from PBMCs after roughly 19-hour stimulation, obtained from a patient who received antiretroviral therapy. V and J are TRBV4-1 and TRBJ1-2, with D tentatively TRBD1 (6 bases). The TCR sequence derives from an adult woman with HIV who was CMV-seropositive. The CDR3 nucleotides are TGCGCCAGCAGCCAAGGGTCGGGGGGGGCCGTTGGCTACACCTTC. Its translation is CASSQGSGGAVGYTF.